The 9 T cell receptor beta chains below come from one sample, sequenced in a study of early T cells in non-severe SARS-CoV-2 infection. TCRdb independently ran MiXCR on the 5' RACE reads; one entry per CDR3 protein. This sample has approximately 52,000 distinct CDR3 sequences; roughly 8% occur once, and the top ten carry roughly 8.8%. Material: whole blood. These receptors all come from an adult who was a healthcare worker with PCR-confirmed SARS-CoV-2 infection or an uninfected control (not recorded which).

This chain links TRBV3-1 with TRBJ1-1; a possible D gene is TRBD1 (6 bases). Between the trimmed V and J ends, which lost 3 bases and 7 bases, there was a span of 12 bases. The CDR3 consists of 13 residues. Germline V CDR1 and CDR2: LGHDT, YNNKEL (reference sequence). The CDR3 nucleotides read TGTGCCAGCAGCCACGGGGGCGCGTATGAAGCTTTCTTT. Amino acid sequence: CASSHGGAYEAFF.

This clonotype was detected a few times. The V gene is TRBV7-3, the J gene TRBJ2-7, with D tentatively TRBD2 (6 bases). The CDR3 covers 14 residues. Trimming took 3 bases from V and 3 from J, leaving 12 bases between them. Germline CDR1 and CDR2: SGHTA and FQGTGA. The CDR3 DNA sequence: TGTGCCAGCAGCTTTGGGACGGGACTCTACGAGCAGTACTTC. It encodes CASSFGTGLYEQYF.

V usage is TRBV29-1 and J usage is TRBJ2-7; maybe TRBD1 (6 bases). In germline, CDR1 is SQVTM, CDR2 ANQGSEA. V lost 6 bases and J 1 base, leaving 13 bases between the germline ends. CDR3 length: 13 amino acids. CDR3 sequence: CSVTGGRSYEQYF. CDR3 in DNA: TGCAGCGTGACAGGCGGACGGTCCTACGAGCAGTACTTC.

This clonotype was observed a few times. This chain links TRBV12-2 with TRBJ2-1. TRBV12-2 is a listed pseudogene. The CDR3 runs to 17 residues. CDR3 amino acids: CASRLSLSTFRRNEQFF. In DNA form, the CDR3 reads TGTGCAAGTCGCTTAAGTTTATCGACGTTCCGAAGGAATGAGCAGTTCTTC.

The CDR3 coding sequence is TGCAGCGTTGATTCGGGGTCAGAGACCCAGTACTTC. Its protein is CSVDSGSETQYF. The rearrangement uses TRBV29-1 and TRBJ2-5; D is possibly TRBD2 (5 bases). The CDR3 consists of 12 residues. Looked up from germline, CDR1 is SQVTM and CDR2 is ANQGSEA. V was shortened by 3 bases and J by 4 bases, with 9 bases between the two germline ends.

This clonotype has at least ten counts. This chain links TRBV4-1 with TRBJ1-4; D is ambiguous. V was shortened by 7 bases and J by 6 bases, with 9 bases between the two germline ends. This CDR3 has 12 amino acids. Germline CDR1 reads MGHRA; CDR2 reads YSYEKL. The CDR3 DNA reads as TGCGCCAGCAAAGGGCCTGATGAAAAACTGTTTTTT. It encodes CASKGPDEKLFF.

In this sample, this clonotype turned up many times. The genes are TRBV11-3 and TRBJ2-3; tentatively, D is TRBD1 (6 bases). The V and J ends lost 8 bases and 6 bases respectively, with 15 bases between them. Germline V lookup: CDR1 SGHNT, CDR2 YENEEA. This CDR3 region has 13 residues. CDR3 protein: CASRNRAEDTQYF. The CDR3 bases are TGTGCCAGCCGAAACAGGGCCGAGGATACGCAGTATTTT.

CDR3 sequence: CASRTIGGNTQYF. The CDR3 DNA is TGTGCCAGCAGGACTATTGGGGGTAATACGCAGTATTTT. The V gene is TRBV25-1, the J gene TRBJ2-3; D is perhaps TRBD1 or TRBD2 (5 bases each). Germline V gene lookup returns CDR1 MGHDK and CDR2 SYGVNS. The V gene lost 6 bases and the J gene lost 7 bases, with 14 bases spanning the gap. This CDR3 has 13 amino acids. Filled out from reference TRBV25-1 and TRBJ2-3, the complete variable domain reads EADIYQTPRYLVIGTGKKITLECSQTMGHDKMYWYQQDPGMELHLIHYSYGVNSTEKGDLSSESTVSRIRTEHFPLTLESARPSHTSQYLCASRTIGGNTQYFGPGTRLTVL.

This clonotype showed up many times. The chain uses TRBV9 and TRBJ2-7; 7 positions agree with TRBD2. The CDR3 covers 14 residues. Germline CDR1 is SGDLS and CDR2 is YYNGEE. The J segment lost 3 bases and the V segment lost 0 bases, leaving 3 bases of the junction unmatched. The DNA of the CDR3 is TGTGCCAGCAGCGTAGGAGGACTAGACTACGAGCAGTACTTC. Translation: CASSVGGLDYEQYF.